These 12 T cell receptor beta chains were sequenced from one sample in a study of PD-L1 blockade in urothelial cancer. This table comes from immunoSEQ multiplex PCR, and its TCRdb copy is limited to in-frame clones, with some not included. Of some 97,000 clones listed, 91% are singletons. The material sequenced was PBMCs, taken around atezolizumab (anti-PD-L1) treatment. These receptors were collected from a woman older than 75 with urothelial cancer.

The rearrangement links TRBV6-5 to TRBJ2-4; 7 bases map to TRBD2. The CDR3 has 15 residues. Germline values: CDR1 MNHEY, CDR2 SVGAGI. J gave up 6 bases and V 0 bases, and 5 bases lay outside the gene matches. CDR3 nucleotide sequence: TGTGCCAGCAGTTACTCGCGGGGGATCGGAAACATTCAGTACTTC. It is translated as CASSYSRGIGNIQYF.

J is TRBJ1-2 and V is TRBV5-1, with D possibly matching TRBD1 (5 bases). This CDR3 has 15 residues. V gave up 2 bases and J gave up 2 bases, with 13 bases separating them. In germline, CDR1 is SGHRS, CDR2 YFSETQ. The CDR3 reads CASSFQGSPNYGYTF. The CDR3 DNA sequence: TGCGCCAGCAGCTTCCAGGGTAGCCCCAACTATGGCTACACCTTC.

The chain carries TRBV7-2 and TRBJ1-1, with a weak D call TRBD1 (5 bases). The CDR3 runs 14 residues. V dropped 3 bases and J dropped 0 bases, with 8 bases sitting between them. Germline lookup yields CDR1 SGHTA and CDR2 FQGNSA. CDR3 bases: TGTGCCAGCAGCTTCCAGGGAATGAACACTGAAGCTTTCTTT. Protein product: CASSFQGMNTEAFF.

This chain connects TRBV5-1 to TRBJ1-1; D not certain. In germline, CDR1 is SGHRS, CDR2 YFSETQ. V lost 4 bases and J lost 6, with 13 bases in between. The CDR3 covers 13 residues. CDR3 protein: CASSREGSPEAFF. As DNA, the CDR3 is TGCGCCAGCAGCCGTGAGGGCTCCCCTGAAGCTTTCTTT.

CDR3 bases: TGCGCCAGCAGCCTAAGTGCCGAGAGCTTCTACGAGCAGTACTTC. It encodes CASSLSAESFYEQYF. J is TRBJ2-7 and V is TRBV4-1; no reliable D call. Germline loops: CDR1 MGHRA, CDR2 YSYEKL. Trimming left V 4 bases short and J 3 bases short, with 16 bases between. The CDR3 contains 15 residues.

A single count supports this clone. The rearrangement links TRBV11-2 to TRBJ2-5, with 9 bases identical to TRBD2. Germline lookup yields CDR1 SGHAT and CDR2 FQNNGV. CDR3 length: 19 residues. The junction had 17 bases not matched to a gene; V was cut back by 2 bases and J by 4 bases. CDR3 DNA sequence: TGTGCCAGCAGCTTACCTGCGACTAGCGGTATACTCGGGGGAGAGACCCAGTACTTC. Translation: CASSLPATSGILGGETQYF.

The chain links TRBV2 to TRBJ1-2; maybe TRBD1 (6 bases). The V gene lost 6 bases and the J gene lost 7 bases, with 18 bases spanning the gap. Germline CDR1 reads SNHLY; CDR2 reads FYNNEI. The CDR3 is 14 residues long. Here the CDR3 reads CASRETGRGGGYTF. DNA for the CDR3: TGTGCCAGCAGGGAAACAGGGCGTGGGGGTGGCTACACCTTC.

J is TRBJ1-2 and V is TRBV10-2; D unclear. V was pared by 0 bases and J by 5 bases, with 4 bases between. The CDR3 contains 12 residues. Germline CDR1 WSHSY, CDR2 SAAADI. CDR3: CASSESIYGYTF. The CDR3 DNA sequence: TGCGCCAGCAGTGAGTCCATTTATGGCTACACCTTC.

V and J are TRBV10-1 and TRBJ2-3, with 14 nucleotides matching TRBD2. This CDR3 is 15 amino acids long. The trim removed 4 bases at V and 10 bases at J, leaving 7 bases unmatched. CDR1 is WNHNN, CDR2 SYGVQD, per germline (reference sequence). The CDR3, as DNA: TGCGCCAGCAGTGGGCTGACTAGCGGGAGGGCCTCGCAGTATTTT. It encodes CASSGLTSGRASQYF.

This chain uses TRBV30 with TRBJ1-1; 7 bases align to TRBD1. This CDR3 has 13 residues. Losses at the gene ends were 3 bases for V and 0 bases for J; bases not matched to a gene: 1. Germline loops: CDR1 GTSNPN, CDR2 SVGIG (reference sequence). In DNA, the CDR3 is TGTGCCTGGAGCAGGGGGATGAACACTGAAGCTTTCTTT. Protein product: CAWSRGMNTEAFF.

This chain links TRBV7-8 with TRBJ1-1; TRBD1 aligns across 7 bases. The J segment lost 0 bases and the V segment lost 2 bases, leaving 6 bases of the junction unmatched. Germline V CDR1 and CDR2: SGHVS, FQNEAQ. The CDR3 runs 16 residues. The CDR3: CASSLYRGPVNTEAFF. Here the CDR3 DNA reads TGTGCCAGCAGCTTATATAGGGGGCCCGTGAACACTGAAGCTTTCTTT.

V is TRBV25-1 and J is TRBJ2-5; tentatively, D is TRBD2 (5 bases). The CDR3 totals 12 residues. V lost 7 bases to trimming and J lost 4 bases, with 10 bases between them. CDR1 and CDR2 from the germline V gene are MGHDK and SYGVNS. This CDR3 reads CASKKGRETQYF. For the CDR3, the DNA is TGTGCCAGCAAGAAAGGGAGAGAGACCCAGTACTTC.